The clone carrying this TCR beta chain has a handful of counts. With 0 bases removed from V and 3 bases from J, the gap between germline ends came to 12 bases. The CDR3 is 15 residues long. CDR1 is SGHNT, CDR2 YYREEE, per germline (reference sequence). The TCRbeta library was prepared with unique molecular identifiers. In TCRdb, the PCR reads were re-called with MiXCR into one record per CDR3 protein. The sample comprises about 360,000 distinct CDR3 sequences, less than 15% of which are singletons, and 3.5% to 4.5% rests with the top ten. The data originate from a study of T-cell reconstitution after alpha-beta-depleted transplantation in children.

The V call is TRBV5-4, the J call TRBJ1-1; a possible D gene is TRBD1 (6 bases). The material was PBMCs, obtained from the stem cell graft. The clonotype was recovered from a human donor who donated a stem cell graft to a child with Fanconi anemia. CDR3 sequence: CASSLELGGYTEAFF. The CDR3 DNA reads as TGTGCCAGCAGCTTGGAGTTAGGGGGTTACACTGAAGCTTTCTTT.